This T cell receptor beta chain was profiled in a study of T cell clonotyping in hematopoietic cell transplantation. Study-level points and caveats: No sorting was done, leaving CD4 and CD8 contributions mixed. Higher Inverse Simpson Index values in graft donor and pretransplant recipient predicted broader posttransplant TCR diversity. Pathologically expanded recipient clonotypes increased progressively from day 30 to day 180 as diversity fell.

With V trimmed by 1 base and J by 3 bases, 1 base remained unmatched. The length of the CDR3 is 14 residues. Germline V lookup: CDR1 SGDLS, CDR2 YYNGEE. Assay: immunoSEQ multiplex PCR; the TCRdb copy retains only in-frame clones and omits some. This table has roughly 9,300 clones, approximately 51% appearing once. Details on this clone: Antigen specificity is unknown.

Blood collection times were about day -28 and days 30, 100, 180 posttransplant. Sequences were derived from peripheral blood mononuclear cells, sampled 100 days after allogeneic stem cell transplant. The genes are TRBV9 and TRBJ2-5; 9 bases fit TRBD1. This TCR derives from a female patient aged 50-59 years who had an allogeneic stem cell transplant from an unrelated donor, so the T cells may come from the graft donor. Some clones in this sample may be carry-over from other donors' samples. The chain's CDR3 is CASSVTGGKETQYF. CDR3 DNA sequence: TGTGCCAGCAGCGTAACAGGGGGCAAAGAGACCCAGTACTTC. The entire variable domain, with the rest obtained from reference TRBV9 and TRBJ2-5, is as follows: DSGVTQTPKHLITATGQRVTLRCSPRSGDLSVYWYQQSLDQGLQFLIQYYNGEERAKGNILERFSAQQFPDLHSELNLSSLELGDSALYFCASSVTGGKETQYFGPGTRLLVL.